This TCR beta chain was sequenced during a study of human T cells and chemical hapten exposure. Via MiXCR, TCRdb re-called the RACE reads, giving one row per CDR3 protein. Here the sample spans around 330,000 distinct CDR3 sequences, about 5.4% being singletons. This clonotype was recorded only once. This sequence may be a read error, since a much larger clone differs from it by one base. Regarding time point: pre-sensitization, week 0. The treatment: therapeutic diphenylcyclopropenone sensitization with weekly scalp DPC. This clonotype originated in a woman younger than 30 with alopecia areata. Some clones in this sample may be carry-over from other donors' samples. The input for sequencing was whole blood, taken in connection with sensitization to the hapten diphenylcyclopropenone (DPC).

The CDR3 DNA reads TGTGCCAGCAGTTTTCAGGGGAACGCCGGGGAGCTGTTTTTT. Residues: CASSFQGNAGELFF. V gene TRBV6-5 combines with J gene TRBJ2-2, with D perhaps TRBD1 (6 bases). The CDR3 extends over 14 amino acids. CDR1 is MNHEY, CDR2 SVGAGI, per germline.